The rows below give T cell receptor beta chains drawn from one sample of a study of CD8+CD57+ T cells in acquired aplastic anemia. MiXCR, applied by TCRdb to the reads, yields one record per CDR3 protein. The data hold a few hundred thousand distinct CDR3 sequences, with 55% to 70% observed a single time. Sequencing input: sorted CD4+, CD8+, or CD8+CD57+ T cells (not recorded which) from PBMCs. The source of these receptors is a human donor in good health, serving as a control. CDR3s include the opening cysteine and the closing phenylalanine or tryptophan. A D gene is named only where the DNA matches it firmly. Clone size, where shown, is once, few, many, or a class for clones that have expanded.

V: TRBV30
D: -
J: TRBJ1-5
size: many
CDR3: CAWSVDGLPNQPQHF
DNA: TGTGCCTGGAGTGTCGACGGGCTACCCAATCAGCCCCAGCATTTT

V: TRBV7-9
D: TRBD1
J: TRBJ2-7
size: -
CDR3: CASRSLAGSGQGISYEQYF
DNA: TGTGCCAGCAGATCTCTTGCCGGTAGCGGACAGGGTATCTCCTACGAGCAGTACTTC

V: TRBV10-3
D: -
J: TRBJ2-2
size: many
CDR3: CAISSGDTGELFF
DNA: TGTGCCATCAGTTCGGGGGACACCGGGGAGCTGTTTTTT

V: TRBV10-2
D: -
J: TRBJ1-4
size: -
CDR3: CASSALGGEKLFF
DNA: TGCGCCAGCAGTGCCTTGGGAGGGGAAAAACTGTTTTTT

V: TRBV11-2
D: TRBD1
J: TRBJ2-3
size: many
CDR3: CASSQTGDWDTQYF
DNA: TGTGCCAGCAGCCAAACAGGGGATTGGGATACGCAGTATTTT

V: TRBV28
D: -
J: TRBJ1-1
size: few
CDR3: CASGSPEAGGTEAFF
DNA: TGTGCCAGCGGATCACCTGAGGCCGGGGGAACTGAAGCTTTCTTT

V: TRBV4-3
D: -
J: TRBJ1-1
size: many
CDR3: CASSQEGNSNTEAFF
DNA: TGCGCCAGCAGCCAAGAGGGTAACAGTAACACTGAAGCTTTCTTT

V: TRBV20-1
D: -
J: TRBJ1-2
size: -
CDR3: CSARDKDVSYGYTF
DNA: TGCAGTGCTAGAGATAAGGATGTTTCCTATGGCTACACCTTC

V: TRBV11-2
D: -
J: TRBJ2-3
size: -
CDR3: CASSITTACGTDAQYF
DNA: TGTGCCAGCAGCATAACAACGGCCTGTGGCACAGATGCGCAGTATTTT

V: TRBV24-1
D: -
J: TRBJ1-3
size: few
CDR3: CATKHPARASSGNTIYF
DNA: TGTGCCACCAAACACCCGGCGAGGGCTAGCTCTGGAAACACCATATATTTT

V: TRBV24-1
D: TRBD1
J: TRBJ2-7
size: -
CDR3: CATSEHRGTKQYF
DNA: TGTGCCACCAGTGAGCACAGGGGTACCAAGCAGTACTTC

V: TRBV7-3
D: -
J: TRBJ2-3
size: -
CDR3: CASSARGSNNTQYF
DNA: TGTGCCAGCAGCGCTAGAGGGTCCAACAATACGCAGTATTTT

V: TRBV20-1
D: TRBD2
J: TRBJ2-1
size: -
CDR3: CSAPLAGDGEQFF
DNA: TGCAGTGCTCCTCTAGCGGGGGATGGAGAGCAGTTCTTC

V: TRBV10-3
D: TRBD2
J: TRBJ2-2
size: -
CDR3: CAIRARTSGGNMNTGELFF
DNA: TGTGCCATCAGAGCAAGGACTAGCGGGGGAAACATGAACACCGGGGAGCTGTTTTTT

V: TRBV10-3
D: -
J: TRBJ2-7
size: few
CDR3: CASEDRTKLTYEQYF
DNA: TGTGCCTCTGAAGACAGGACGAAGCTTACCTACGAGCAGTACTTC

V: TRBV9
D: -
J: TRBJ2-5
size: -
CDR3: CASSVEGSETQYF
DNA: TGTGCCAGCAGCGTAGAGGGGAGTGAGACCCAGTACTTC

V: TRBV9
D: -
J: TRBJ1-5
size: -
CDR3: CASSLDPGEGPKHF
DNA: TGTGCCAGCAGCTTAGACCCTGGGGAAGGGCCCAAGCATTTT

V: TRBV7-2
D: TRBD1
J: TRBJ1-1
size: -
CDR3: CASSERQGGSYEQAFF
DNA: TGTGCCAGCAGTGAACGACAGGGGGGCTCCTATGAGCAGGCTTTCTTT

V: TRBV2
D: -
J: TRBJ1-1
size: once
CDR3: CASIFADKTEQAFF
DNA: TGTGCCAGCATATTCGCGGACAAAACTGAACAAGCTTTCTTT

V: TRBV19
D: -
J: TRBJ2-3
size: few
CDR3: CASSMGGSTDTQYF
DNA: TGTGCCAGTAGTATGGGGGGTAGCACAGATACGCAGTATTTT

V: TRBV20-1
D: -
J: TRBJ1-2
size: -
CDR3: CSAKDPGYVYTF
DNA: TGCAGTGCTAAGGACCCAGGGTATGTCTACACCTTC

V: TRBV4-3
D: TRBD1
J: TRBJ1-2
size: -
CDR3: CASSLDREAYGYTF
DNA: TGCGCCAGCAGCTTGGACAGGGAGGCCTATGGCTACACCTTC

V: TRBV7-2
D: -
J: TRBJ1-1
size: -
CDR3: CASSARETDTEAFF
DNA: TGTGCCAGCAGCGCCAGGGAGACGGACACTGAAGCTTTCTTT

V: TRBV7-2
D: -
J: TRBJ2-7
size: -
CDR3: CASSEVSGGYEAYF
DNA: TGTGCCAGCAGCGAGGTCAGCGGCGGCTACGAGGCGTACTTC

V: TRBV2
D: -
J: TRBJ1-5
size: -
CDR3: CASSLDRNNHQHF
DNA: TGTGCCAGCAGCTTAGACAGAAACAATCACCAGCATTTT

V: TRBV6-2/TRBV6-3
D: TRBD1
J: TRBJ1-3
size: few
CDR3: CASSFGQGRSGNTIYF
DNA: TGTGCCAGCAGTTTCGGACAGGGCCGCTCTGGAAACACCATATATTTT

V: TRBV5-4
D: TRBD2
J: TRBJ2-3
size: few
CDR3: CAPSWGGGTDTQYF
DNA: TGTGCTCCCTCGTGGGGGGGGGGCACAGATACGCAGTATTTT

V: TRBV2
D: -
J: TRBJ2-7
size: -
CDR3: CASSIPLTRGEQYF
DNA: TGCGCCAGCAGTATTCCTCTTACTAGAGGCGAGCAGTACTTC

V: TRBV20-1
D: -
J: TRBJ1-4
size: many
CDR3: CSARESGFNEKLFF
DNA: TGCAGTGCTAGAGAGTCAGGGTTTAATGAAAAACTGTTTTTT

V: TRBV5-6
D: -
J: TRBJ1-6
size: -
CDR3: CASSLGVAGLGYSPLHF
DNA: TGTGCCAGCAGCTTGGGTGTGGCGGGGCTCGGCTATTCACCCCTCCACTTT

V: TRBV12-3/TRBV12-4
D: -
J: TRBJ2-7
size: few
CDR3: CASSFRYEQYF
DNA: TGTGCCAGCAGCTTTCGCTACGAGCAGTACTTC

V: TRBV6-5
D: TRBD1
J: TRBJ1-2
size: many
CDR3: CASRGQGYGYTF
DNA: TGTGCCAGCAGGGGACAGGGCTATGGCTACACCTTC

V: TRBV20-1
D: -
J: TRBJ2-7
size: -
CDR3: CSALGPGSSEQYF
DNA: TGCAGTGCCCTCGGTCCAGGGTCCTCCGAGCAGTACTTC

V: TRBV5-4
D: TRBD2
J: TRBJ2-2
size: -
CDR3: CASSLSVSGSGELFF
DNA: TGTGCCAGCAGCTTGTCGGTGAGCGGGAGCGGGGAGCTGTTTTTT

V: TRBV3-1
D: -
J: TRBJ2-7
size: many
CDR3: CASSQGADSYEQYF
DNA: TGTGCCAGCAGCCAAGGAGCGGACTCCTACGAGCAGTACTTC

V: TRBV9
D: -
J: TRBJ2-7
size: -
CDR3: CASSVSNSPPHFEYF
DNA: TGTGCCAGCAGCGTCTCAAATTCACCCCCCCACTTTGAGTACTTC

V: TRBV7-2
D: TRBD2
J: TRBJ2-3
size: -
CDR3: CASRPSGGGPLKLYF
DNA: TGTGCCAGCAGACCCAGCGGGGGAGGGCCCCTCAAGCTTTATTTT